This passage covers 22 T cell receptor beta chains from one sample sequenced in a study of molecular identifiers for immune sequencing clone quantification. TCRdb recomputed calls from the PCR reads with MiXCR, one row per CDR3 protein. Among about half a million distinct CDR3 sequences listed, 20% to 25% were seen once. Sequences were obtained from naive CD8+ T cells from blood, with Jurkat cell RNA spiked in. Described subset: FACS-sorted CD8+CD4-CCR7+CD45RA+ naive T cells. Receptor source: a human donor in good health. Some libraries in this study had Jurkat cell RNA spiked in.

This clonotype was seen at least ten times. This chain joins TRBV9 and TRBJ1-1, with D maybe TRBD1 (6 bases). This CDR3 has 15 residues. Between the trimmed V and J ends, which lost 5 bases and 0 bases, there was a span of 14 bases. Germline loops: CDR1 SGDLS, CDR2 YYNGEE. CDR3 DNA sequence: TGTGCCAGCAGTAATGAGGGGGGCGTGAACACTGAAGCTTTCTTT. It is translated as CASSNEGGVNTEAFF.

Details on this clonotype: A read error may be the cause here, since a much bigger clone is one base away. The chain carries TRBV4-2 and TRBJ1-5; D unresolved. The germline V gene has CDR1 LGHNA and CDR2 YNFKEQ. The CDR3 has 15 amino acids. In nucleotides, the CDR3 is TGTGTCAGCAGCCAAGAAAACCGGGTCGTTCAGCCCCAGCATTTT. Translating gives CVSSQENRVVQPQHF.

The chain carries TRBV12-3 or TRBV12-4 and TRBJ2-5; D is perhaps TRBD1 (6 bases). The CDR3 totals 15 residues. The V gene lost 5 bases and the J gene lost 9 bases, with 22 bases spanning the gap. The CDR3: CASSRTGTPEFSQYF. The CDR3, as DNA: TGTGCCAGCAGTAGGACCGGGACACCGGAATTCTCCCAGTACTTC.

In regard to this clonotype: A much larger clone lies a single base off, so this may be a read error. The chain combines TRBV10-3 with TRBJ2-3; the match to TRBD1 covers 8 bases. The CDR3 covers 12 residues. Germline values: CDR1 ENHRY, CDR2 SYGVKD. In DNA, the CDR3 is TGTGCCATCAGTGACGGACAGGGTACGCAGTGTTTT. Translating it yields CAISDGQGTQCF.

This clonotype has at least ten counts. This chain connects TRBV24-1 to TRBJ2-7; weak D call: TRBD2 (6 bases). V was shortened by 2 bases and J by 4 bases, with 11 bases between the two germline ends. CDR3 length: 14 amino acids. Germline V gives CDR1 KGHDR, CDR2 SFDVKD. The CDR3 region is CATSDCPGEYEQYF. The CDR3 DNA reads as TGTGCCACCAGTGATTGCCCGGGGGAGTACGAGCAGTACTTC.

This clonotype was counted only a few times. The V gene is TRBV19, the J gene TRBJ1-1; TRBD1 aligns across 7 bases. Germline trimming cut 4 bases from V and 4 bases from J; bases unmatched to any gene: 3. The CDR3 consists of 13 residues. The germline CDR1 and CDR2 sequences are LNHDA and SQIVND (reference sequence). Written as DNA, the CDR3 is TGTGCCAGTAGTAAAACAGGGGTCACTGAAGCTTTCTTT. Its translation is CASSKTGVTEAFF.

The table lists this clonotype with a few counts. The chain employs TRBV7-3 and TRBJ2-1; 13 nucleotides agree with TRBD2. J lost 6 bases, V lost 5 bases, and 4 bases had no gene match. This CDR3 is built from 15 residues. Germline values: CDR1 SGHTA, CDR2 FQGTGA. In DNA, the CDR3 is TGTGCCAGCAGCGCCGGGACTAGCGGGATCAATGAGCAGTTCTTC. This translates into CASSAGTSGINEQFF.

This chain connects TRBV6-2 or TRBV6-3 to TRBJ2-5, with D tentatively TRBD1 (5 bases). CDR3 length: 15 residues. The germline V and J ends were trimmed by 5 bases and 5 bases, with 18 bases remaining between them. The germline gives CDR1 MNHEY, CDR2 SVGEGT. The CDR3 protein is CASSILSGFGETQYF. In DNA, the CDR3 is TGTGCCAGCAGTATACTATCAGGGTTTGGGGAGACCCAGTACTTC.

This clonotype was seen a few times. The chain combines TRBV29-1 with TRBJ2-7; the D gene is possibly TRBD2 (5 bases). From germline, CDR1 is SQVTM and CDR2 ANQGSEA. The V end lost 6 bases, the J end lost 0 bases, and 15 bases lay between the germline ends. This CDR3 is 14 amino acids long. The CDR3 here is CSVLSLRDSYEQYF. In nucleotides, the CDR3 is TGCAGCGTATTATCATTGAGGGACTCCTACGAGCAGTACTTC.

This clonotype came up a few times. V and J are TRBV7-2 and TRBJ1-4; D gene ambiguous. This CDR3 is built from 13 residues. Germline-derived CDR1 and CDR2 are SGHTA and FQGNSA. Trimming shortened V by 3 bases and J by 8 bases, and 10 bases separated the two germline ends. In DNA, the CDR3 is TGTGCCAGCAGCTTGGAGAGTTGGGAAAAACTGTTTTTT. This encodes CASSLESWEKLFF.

V usage is TRBV11-2 and J usage is TRBJ2-1; 15 bases line up with TRBD2. J was trimmed by 0 bases and V by 5 bases; bases with no gene match: 8. The CDR3 spans 19 residues. The germline V gene encodes CDR1 SGHAT and CDR2 FQNNGV. The CDR3 bases are TGTGCCAGCAGCCACGGACTAGCGGGGGGGCCTAGCTCCTACAATGAGCAGTTCTTC. The encoded protein is CASSHGLAGGPSSYNEQFF.

Concerning this clonotype itself: This may be a read error, as it is one base from a much larger clone. V and J are TRBV20-1 and TRBJ1-5; tentatively, D is TRBD1 (5 bases). The germline CDR1 and CDR2 sequences are DFQATT and SNEGSKA (reference sequence). The CDR3 spans 14 residues. V was trimmed by 6 bases and J by 9 bases, leaving 21 bases between them. The CDR3 DNA reads TGCAGTGCAAGGGATTGGGACCCCGCGGCGCCCCAGCATTTT. Its protein product is CSARDWDPAAPQHF.

This clonotype was counted ten times or more. The chain is built from TRBV6-5 and TRBJ2-7, with 7 bases that match TRBD1. J lost 4 bases, V lost 0 bases, and 9 bases had no gene match. Germline V CDR1 and CDR2: MNHEY, SVGAGI. This CDR3 is built from 16 residues. The CDR3 loop reads CASSYSIRARGYEQYF. CDR3 nucleotide sequence: TGTGCCAGCAGTTACTCGATTCGCGCCAGGGGGTACGAGCAGTACTTC.

This clonotype was picked up many times. The chain combines TRBV20-1 with TRBJ2-7, with D perhaps matching TRBD2 (6 bases). The germline gives CDR1 DFQATT, CDR2 SNEGSKA (reference sequence). This CDR3 has 13 amino acids. The ends were cut back, 5 bases at V and 3 bases at J, with 14 bases in the middle. The chain's CDR3 is CSAHDVEGYEQYF. CDR3 coding DNA: TGCAGTGCTCATGACGTGGAGGGCTACGAGCAGTACTTC.

The V and J genes are TRBV20-1 and TRBJ2-3; weak D call: TRBD2 (5 bases). The germline V gene encodes CDR1 DFQATT and CDR2 SNEGSKA (reference sequence). The V end was cut by 2 bases, the J end by 7 bases, with 19 bases between. This CDR3 spans 15 amino acids. The CDR3: CSARPTSLPTYTQYF. The DNA for the CDR3 is TGCAGTGCTAGACCAACTAGTCTCCCTACCTATACGCAGTATTTT.

This clonotype has more than one count but fewer than ten. The rearrangement links TRBV20-1 to TRBJ2-7; D remains ambiguous. V lost 4 bases, J lost 1 base, and 14 bases lay in between. This CDR3 comprises 14 residues. CDR1 DFQATT and CDR2 SNEGSKA come from the germline V gene (reference sequence). The chain's CDR3 is CSANNWQDSYEQYF. CDR3 nucleotide sequence: TGCAGTGCTAATAACTGGCAGGATTCCTACGAGCAGTACTTC.

A remark on this clonotype: A read error is possible here, since a much larger clone lies one base away. V usage is TRBV10-3 and J usage is TRBJ1-1; 10 bases are shared with TRBD1. Germline lookup yields CDR1 ENHRY and CDR2 SYGVKD. This CDR3 contains 15 residues. This CDR3 reads CATQTGGLGDTDAFF. CDR3 coding DNA: TGTGCCACCCAGACAGGGGGCTTAGGGGACACTGATGCTTTCTTT.

This clonotype was recorded at least ten times. CDR3 loop: CASSSGEFGNQPQHF. The DNA for the CDR3 is TGTGCCAGCAGCTCAGGGGAGTTCGGCAATCAGCCCCAGCATTTT. The chain carries TRBV12-3 or TRBV12-4 and TRBJ1-5, with D possibly TRBD1 on 6 matching bases. Trimming removed 6 bases from V and 2 bases from J, with 14 bases in between. CDR3 length: 15 amino acids.

There are a few counts of this clonotype. The rearrangement uses TRBV30 and TRBJ2-1, with TRBD2 matching 10 bases. J was trimmed by 4 bases and V by 8 bases; bases with no gene match: 8. The CDR3 runs to 14 residues. Germline-derived CDR1 and CDR2 are GTSNPN and SVGIG (reference sequence). This CDR3 is CARTLAGEYNEQFF. CDR3 in DNA: TGTGCCCGGACCCTAGCGGGAGAGTACAATGAGCAGTTCTTC.

In this sample, this clonotype turned up many times. The chain has TRBV18 and TRBJ1-1, with 8 bases aligning to TRBD1. Germline V lookup: CDR1 KGHSH, CDR2 LQKENI. The V and J ends lost 2 bases and 4 bases, in that order; junction bases with no gene match: 6. The CDR3 length is 15 residues. CDR3 DNA sequence: TGTGCCAGCTCACCATTACCAGGGGGCTTCACTGAAGCTTTCTTT. Residues: CASSPLPGGFTEAFF.

This clonotype was detected ten times or more. J is TRBJ1-4 and V is TRBV6-5; the D is unclear. Germline V gives CDR1 MNHEY, CDR2 SVGAGI. V was trimmed by 1 base and J by 7 bases, leaving 7 bases between them. The CDR3 sequence is 13 residues long. CDR3 amino acids: CASSYYPSEKLFF. Written as DNA, the CDR3 is TGTGCCAGCAGTTACTACCCGAGTGAAAAACTGTTTTTT.

There are a few counts of this clonotype. The DNA for the CDR3 is TGTGCCAGCAGGTGGGGGTACAATGAGCAGTTCTTC. It is translated as CASRWGYNEQFF. The genes are TRBV11-2 and TRBJ2-1; either TRBD1 or TRBD2 may fit D (5 bases each). Germline-derived CDR1 and CDR2 are SGHAT and FQNNGV. CDR3 length: 12 amino acids. V lost 6 bases, J lost 4 bases, and 7 bases lay in between.